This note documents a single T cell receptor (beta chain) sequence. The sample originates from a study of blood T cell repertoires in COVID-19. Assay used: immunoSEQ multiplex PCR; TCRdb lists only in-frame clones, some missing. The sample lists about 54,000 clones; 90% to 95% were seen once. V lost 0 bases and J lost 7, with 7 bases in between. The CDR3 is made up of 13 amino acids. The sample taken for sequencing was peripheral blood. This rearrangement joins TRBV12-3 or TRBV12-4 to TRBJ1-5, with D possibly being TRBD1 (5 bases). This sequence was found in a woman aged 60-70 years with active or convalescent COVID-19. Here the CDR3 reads CASSLAQGQPQHF. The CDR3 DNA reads TGTGCCAGCAGTTTAGCGCAGGGACAGCCCCAGCATTTT.